The 25 T cell receptor beta chains presented below share a single source sample, sequenced in a study of Graves' ophthalmopathy and Graves' hyperthyroidism (dated by TCRdb to the late 2010s). Instrument used: Illumina HiSeq 2000. TCR beta CDR3 regions were amplified from RNA transcripts for repertoire sequencing. The first round was an RT-PCR using HTBI primers with the Qiagen OneStep RT-PCR kit, and this first round was followed by a second-round multiplex PCR, then size selection and purification. Using fastp trimming at Q25 and MiXCR clonotype assembly, TCRdb reanalyzed the public sequencing data and kept in-frame beta chains. For every CDR3 protein sequence, its rows merge into one entry that carries the most common genes and DNA. The sample data list over 150,000 distinct CDR3 sequences, and 30% to 45% of these were observed just once. Around 5.5% of the sample rests with the top ten. Sequenced input: peripheral blood. These receptors were collected from a woman in her forties with Graves' ophthalmopathy. Donor details come from another sample of the same person, matched by shared clones.

The rearrangement uses TRBV6-2 or TRBV6-3 and TRBJ1-5; D is perhaps TRBD1 (6 bases). The CDR3 runs 12 residues. Germline V CDR1 and CDR2: MNHEY, SVGEGT. V lost 7 bases and J 5 bases, leaving 9 bases between the germline ends. The CDR3 protein is CASTGGYQPQHF. CDR3 bases: TGTGCCAGCACGGGGGGCTATCAGCCCCAGCATTTT.

The chain recombines TRBV12-3 or TRBV12-4 with TRBJ1-2; tentative D call: TRBD1 (5 bases). V was trimmed by 3 bases and J by 4 bases, leaving 9 bases between them. The CDR3 is 13 residues long. The CDR3 bases are TGTGCCAGCAGTTTGGGGGACGTCTATGGCTACACCTTC. Translating gives CASSLGDVYGYTF.

This clonotype was seen at least ten times. The V call is TRBV27, the J call TRBJ2-5; D is unresolved. The CDR3 totals 11 residues. The V end was cut by 3 bases, the J end by 4 bases, with 3 bases between. Looked up from germline, CDR1 is MNHEY and CDR2 is SMNVEV (reference sequence). CDR3 sequence: CASSFRETQYF. As DNA, the CDR3 is TGTGCCAGCAGTTTCCGAGAGACCCAGTACTTC.

This sequence joins TRBV4-1 and TRBJ2-5, with D perhaps being TRBD1 or TRBD2 (5 bases each). This CDR3 is built from 17 residues. V was shortened by 0 bases and J by 7 bases, with 21 bases between the two germline ends. CDR1 and CDR2 (germline): MGHRA, YSYEKL. The CDR3 DNA follows: TGCGCCAGCAGCCAAGAGTTCCACGGGACGGGCCTTAGGACCCAGTACTTC. Encoded protein: CASSQEFHGTGLRTQYF.

This clonotype was observed many times. The chain links TRBV12-3 or TRBV12-4 to TRBJ1-5; D is undetermined. The ends were cut back, 4 bases at V and 4 bases at J, with 11 bases in the middle. The CDR3 covers 14 residues. CDR3 region: CASSSRTVNQPQHF. The CDR3 DNA sequence: TGTGCCAGCAGTTCACGGACGGTAAATCAGCCCCAGCATTTT.

Here the CDR3 DNA reads TGTGCCAGCAGTTTCGATCTGGGGGTATCACCCCTCCACTTT. Translated: CASSFDLGVSPLHF. The chain employs TRBV27 and TRBJ1-6, with a weak D call TRBD1 (5 bases). Between the trimmed V and J ends, which lost 3 bases and 10 bases, there was a span of 13 bases. Germline V lookup: CDR1 MNHEY, CDR2 SMNVEV (reference sequence). This CDR3 is 14 amino acids long.

The sample holds many counts of this clonotype. The rearrangement uses TRBV28 and TRBJ1-1; tentatively, D is TRBD1 (5 bases). The CDR3 totals 13 residues. Looked up from germline, CDR1 is MDHEN and CDR2 is SYDVKM. V was shortened by 6 bases and J by 1 base, with 9 bases between the two germline ends. The CDR3 bases are TGTGCCAGCAGAGTAGACAGGAACACTGAAGCTTTCTTT. This sequence encodes CASRVDRNTEAFF.

The chain combines TRBV7-2 with TRBJ2-5; TRBD2 matches at 9 bases. V lost 8 bases to trimming and J lost 0 bases; unmatched junction nucleotides: 10. Looked up from germline, CDR1 is SGHTA and CDR2 is FQGNSA. The CDR3 runs 16 residues. CDR3 coding DNA: TGTGCCAGCCTCTTATGGGCGGGAGGGAACCAAGAGACCCAGTACTTC. This gives the protein CASLLWAGGNQETQYF.

This clonotype was counted ten times or more. V gene TRBV12-3 or TRBV12-4 combines with J gene TRBJ1-5; D is ambiguous. V lost 6 bases, J lost 1 base, and 7 bases lay in between. The CDR3 totals 13 residues. In nucleotides, the CDR3 is TGTGCCAGCAGGACACTAAGCAATCAGCCCCAGCATTTT. As protein: CASRTLSNQPQHF.

DNA of the CDR3: TGCAGTGCTAGAGATTTTACAGGGGATGAGACCCAGTACTTC. Protein: CSARDFTGDETQYF. The V and J genes are TRBV20-1 and TRBJ2-5; TRBD1 matches at 7 bases. The CDR3 consists of 14 residues. In germline, CDR1 is DFQATT, CDR2 SNEGSKA (reference sequence). V was pared by 0 bases and J by 5 bases, with 6 bases of the junction left unmatched.

This clonotype was counted many times. The chain links TRBV12-3 or TRBV12-4 to TRBJ1-3; TRBD1 aligns across 7 bases. CDR3 length: 15 amino acids. V dropped 10 bases and J dropped 0; count of bases not matched to a gene: 9. This chain's CDR3 is CATATGASSGNTIYF. The CDR3 DNA follows: TGTGCCACCGCCACAGGGGCGAGCTCTGGAAACACCATATATTTT.

This clonotype showed up many times. The CDR3 sequence is CASSSSGAAEKLFF. Written as DNA, the CDR3 is TGTGCCAGCAGCTCATCAGGGGCAGCTGAAAAACTGTTTTTT. This chain links TRBV27 with TRBJ1-4; possible D gene TRBD1, 6 bases. This CDR3 spans 14 amino acids. The ends were cut back, 6 bases at V and 7 bases at J, with 15 bases in the middle. Germline CDR1 and CDR2: MNHEY and SMNVEV (reference sequence). Together with reference TRBV27 and TRBJ1-4, the CDR3 gives the full variable domain: EAQVTQNPRYLITVTGKKLTVTCSQNMNHEYMSWYRQDPGLGLRQIYYSMNVEVTDKGDVPEGYKVSRKEKRNFPLILESPSPNQTSLYFCASSSSGAAEKLFFGSGTQLSVL.

By frequency in the sample, this clonotype is medium-sized. The rearrangement joins TRBV24-1 to TRBJ2-5; TRBD1 matches at 8 bases. Losses at the gene ends were 6 bases for V and 4 bases for J; bases not matched to a gene: 9. Germline CDR1 KGHDR, CDR2 SFDVKD. There are 15 residues in the CDR3. The DNA of the CDR3 is TGTGCCACCAGTCCGAGACAGGGGAGTGGAGAGACCCAGTACTTC. Translation: CATSPRQGSGETQYF.

This clonotype was seen more than once but under ten times. The V and J genes are TRBV6-2 or TRBV6-3 and TRBJ1-5; D is ambiguous. Deletions cut 4 bases from V and 1 base from J, with 8 bases between. Looked up from germline, CDR1 is MNHEY and CDR2 is SVGEGT. This CDR3 has 14 amino acids. The CDR3 DNA reads TGTGCCAGCAGTTTTCTGGGCAGCAATCAGCCCCAGCATTTT. This encodes CASSFLGSNQPQHF.

At least ten counts were recorded for this clonotype. The chain joins TRBV29-1 to TRBJ1-2; D is undetermined. Trimming took 7 bases from V and 12 from J, leaving 27 bases between them. Germline CDR1 is SQVTM and CDR2 is ANQGSEA. The CDR3 extends over 14 amino acids. CDR3 bases: TGCAGCGCTATTGAAGCGGATGCGGGATCCTCGGACACCTTC. Protein: CSAIEADAGSSDTF.

This clonotype was picked up many times. This chain joins TRBV30 and TRBJ2-5; a possible D gene is TRBD2 (5 bases). The germline V gene has CDR1 GTSNPN and CDR2 SVGIG (reference sequence). The V end was cut by 2 bases, the J end by 5 bases, with 12 bases between. There are 13 residues in the CDR3. The DNA of the CDR3 is TGTGCCTGGAGTCGAGGGAGTGGGGAGACCCAGTACTTC. It yields the protein CAWSRGSGETQYF. Looking up the rest from reference TRBV30 and TRBJ2-5 gives the full variable domain: SQTIHQWPATLVQPVGSPLSLECTVEGTSNPNLYWYRQAAGRGLQLLFYSVGIGQISSEVPQNLSASRPQDRQFILSSKKLLLSDSGFYLCAWSRGSGETQYFGPGTRLLVL.

This clonotype was picked up a small number of times. Written as DNA, the CDR3 is TGTGCCAGCACGCAGGGCATCAACACTGAAGCTTTCTTT. This encodes CASTQGINTEAFF. The gene calls are TRBV6-4 and TRBJ1-1, with D tentatively TRBD1 (5 bases). The V gene's germline CDR1 is MRHNA and CDR2 SNTAGT. Between the trimmed V and J ends, which lost 7 bases and 2 bases, there was a span of 11 bases. The CDR3 contains 13 residues.

J is TRBJ2-7 and V is TRBV6-2 or TRBV6-3; tentative D call: TRBD1 (6 bases). TRBJ2-5 explains the end of the DNA better; the J call may be wrong. Germline values: CDR1 MNHEY, CDR2 SVGEGT. CDR3 length equals 13 residues. DNA of the CDR3: TGTGCCAGCAACGTTCAGGGGTTGGAGACCCAGTACTTC. Translating it yields CASNVQGLETQYF.

The V call is TRBV13, the J call TRBJ2-5; 7 nucleotides align to TRBD2. The junction had 7 bases not matched to a gene; V was cut back by 4 bases and J by 5 bases. The germline CDR1 and CDR2 sequences are PRHDT and FYEKMQ (reference sequence). This CDR3 comprises 14 residues. CDR3 nucleotides: TGTGCCAGCAGCTGGGCCGGGACTATGGAGACCCAGTACTTC. Translating it yields CASSWAGTMETQYF.

This clonotype has more than one count but fewer than ten. V gene TRBV11-2 combines with J gene TRBJ2-7; 7 positions match TRBD2. The germline V gene encodes CDR1 SGHAT and CDR2 FQNNGV. J lost 1 base, V lost 6 bases, and 9 bases had no gene match. The CDR3 runs 15 residues. CDR3 sequence: CASSASGGKSYEQYF. CDR3 coding DNA: TGTGCCAGCAGTGCTAGCGGAGGGAAGTCCTACGAGCAGTACTTC.

This clonotype was seen many times. The chain employs TRBV19 and TRBJ1-1, with D maybe TRBD1 (5 bases). Germline CDR1 and CDR2: LNHDA and SQIVND (reference sequence). CDR3 length: 13 residues. The V end lost 4 bases, the J end lost 5 bases, and 11 bases lay between the germline ends. The CDR3 protein is CASSRAGGTEAFF. CDR3 coding DNA: TGTGCCAGTAGTAGGGCCGGGGGGACTGAAGCTTTCTTT.

This clonotype was counted many times. This sequence joins TRBV2 and TRBJ2-5; D is possibly TRBD2 (7 bases). The CDR3 has 15 residues. The V end was cut by 0 bases, the J end by 5 bases, with 13 bases between. Germline CDR1 is SNHLY and CDR2 is FYNNEI. CDR3 coding DNA: TGTGCCAGCAGTGAAGCGGGGGGGCCGGGTGAGACCCAGTACTTC. Its translation: CASSEAGGPGETQYF.

This clonotype appeared many times. The chain joins TRBV28 to TRBJ2-2, with a weak D call TRBD1 (5 bases). This CDR3 has 14 amino acids. Per germline, CDR1 MDHEN and CDR2 SYDVKM. The ends were cut back, 5 bases at V and 7 bases at J, with 14 bases in the middle. This CDR3 is CASSLGVMVGELFF. The DNA of the CDR3 is TGTGCCAGCAGTCTAGGGGTTATGGTCGGGGAGCTGTTTTTT.

There are many counts of this clonotype. The V and J genes are TRBV12-3 or TRBV12-4 and TRBJ2-5; 8 positions match TRBD1. With V trimmed by 3 bases and J by 5 bases, 8 bases remained unmatched. The CDR3 length is 15 residues. This CDR3 is CASSLSRGQAETQYF. For the CDR3, the DNA is TGTGCCAGCAGTTTGAGTCGGGGACAGGCGGAGACCCAGTACTTC.

Only a few counts were recorded for this clonotype. This chain joins TRBV30 and TRBJ2-6; 10 nucleotides agree with TRBD1. This CDR3 comprises 18 residues. Germline V gives CDR1 GTSNPN, CDR2 SVGIG (reference sequence). V dropped 7 bases and J dropped 0; count of bases not matched to a gene: 12. CDR3 in amino acids: CASAGTGEWSSGANVLTF. The CDR3 nucleotides read TGTGCCTCCGCCGGGACAGGGGAGTGGAGCTCTGGGGCCAACGTCCTGACTTTC. The full variable domain, in which reference TRBV30 and TRBJ2-6 provide the parts outside the CDR3, is SQTIHQWPATLVQPVGSPLSLECTVEGTSNPNLYWYRQAAGRGLQLLFYSVGIGQISSEVPQNLSASRPQDRQFILSSKKLLLSDSGFYLCASAGTGEWSSGANVLTFGAGSRLTVL.